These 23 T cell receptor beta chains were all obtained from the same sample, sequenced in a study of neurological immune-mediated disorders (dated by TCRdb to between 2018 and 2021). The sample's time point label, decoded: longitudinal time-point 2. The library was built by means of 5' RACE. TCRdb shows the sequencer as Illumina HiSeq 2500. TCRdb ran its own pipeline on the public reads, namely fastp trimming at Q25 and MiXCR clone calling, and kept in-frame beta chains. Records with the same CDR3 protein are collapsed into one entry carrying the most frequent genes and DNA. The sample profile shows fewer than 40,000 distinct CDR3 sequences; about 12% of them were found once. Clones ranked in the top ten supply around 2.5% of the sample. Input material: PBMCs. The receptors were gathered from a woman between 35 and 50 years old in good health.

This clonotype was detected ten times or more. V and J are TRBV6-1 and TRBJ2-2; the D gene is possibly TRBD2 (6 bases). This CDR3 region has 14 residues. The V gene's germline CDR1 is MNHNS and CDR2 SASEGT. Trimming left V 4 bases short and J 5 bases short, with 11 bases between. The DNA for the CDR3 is TGTGCCAGCAGTGGGACTACGTTAACCGGGGAGCTGTTTTTT. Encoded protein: CASSGTTLTGELFF.

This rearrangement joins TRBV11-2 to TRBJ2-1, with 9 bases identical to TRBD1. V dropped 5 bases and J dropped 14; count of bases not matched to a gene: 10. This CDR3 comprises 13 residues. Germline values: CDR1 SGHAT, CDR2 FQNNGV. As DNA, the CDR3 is TGTGCCAGCAGCCCCGGCCTTGGGGACAGGGAGTTCTTC. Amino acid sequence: CASSPGLGDREFF.

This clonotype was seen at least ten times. The CDR3: CASTPSGANVLTF. The CDR3, as DNA: TGTGCCAGCACCCCCTCTGGGGCCAACGTCCTGACTTTC. V is TRBV5-5 and J is TRBJ2-6, with no clear D. The CDR3 sequence is 13 residues long. Germline loops: CDR1 SGHKS, CDR2 YYEKEE (reference sequence). V lost 6 bases to trimming and J lost 0 bases, with 4 bases between them.

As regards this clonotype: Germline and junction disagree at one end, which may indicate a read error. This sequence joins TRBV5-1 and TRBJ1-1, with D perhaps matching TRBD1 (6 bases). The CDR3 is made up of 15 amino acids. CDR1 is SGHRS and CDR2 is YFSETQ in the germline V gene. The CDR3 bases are TGCGCCGGCAGCGGGAGTGGACAGCCTTTTGCTGAAGCTTTCTTT. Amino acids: CAGSGSGQPFAEAFF.

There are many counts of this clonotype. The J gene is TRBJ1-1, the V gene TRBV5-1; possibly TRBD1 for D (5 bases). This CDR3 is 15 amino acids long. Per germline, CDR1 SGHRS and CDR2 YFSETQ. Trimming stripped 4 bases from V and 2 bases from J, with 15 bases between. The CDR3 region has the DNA TGCGCCAGCAGCCTTTGGGAGGGGCCAAACACTGAAGCTTTCTTT. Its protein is CASSLWEGPNTEAFF.

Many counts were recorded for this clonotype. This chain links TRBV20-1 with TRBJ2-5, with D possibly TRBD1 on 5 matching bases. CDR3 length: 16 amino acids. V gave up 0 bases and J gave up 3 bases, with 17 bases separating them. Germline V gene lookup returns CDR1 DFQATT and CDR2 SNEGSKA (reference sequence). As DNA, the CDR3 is TGCAGTGCTAGAGATGAGCTTTTCTCAGGGAAAGAGACCCAGTACTTC. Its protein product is CSARDELFSGKETQYF.

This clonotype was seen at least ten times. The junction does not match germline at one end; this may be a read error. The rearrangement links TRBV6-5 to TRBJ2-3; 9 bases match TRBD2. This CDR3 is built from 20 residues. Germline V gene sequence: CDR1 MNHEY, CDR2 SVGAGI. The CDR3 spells CVSSLDRQTSGGKHTDTQYF. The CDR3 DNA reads TGTGTCAGCAGCCTGGACAGGCAGACTAGCGGTGGTAAACACACAGATACGCAGTATTTT.

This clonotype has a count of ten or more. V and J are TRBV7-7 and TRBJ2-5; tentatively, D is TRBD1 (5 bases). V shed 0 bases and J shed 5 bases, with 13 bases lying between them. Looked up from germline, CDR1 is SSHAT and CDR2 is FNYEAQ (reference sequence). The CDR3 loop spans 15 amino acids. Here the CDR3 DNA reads TGTGCCAGCAGCTTAGCCCCCCAGGGTCTGGAGACCCAGTACTTC. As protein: CASSLAPQGLETQYF. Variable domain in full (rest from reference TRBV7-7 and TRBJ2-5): GAGVSQSPRYKVTKRGQDVTLRCDPISSHATLYWYQQALGQGPEFLTYFNYEAQPDKSGLPSDRFSAERPEGSISTLTIQRTEQRDSAMYRCASSLAPQGLETQYFGPGTRLLVL.

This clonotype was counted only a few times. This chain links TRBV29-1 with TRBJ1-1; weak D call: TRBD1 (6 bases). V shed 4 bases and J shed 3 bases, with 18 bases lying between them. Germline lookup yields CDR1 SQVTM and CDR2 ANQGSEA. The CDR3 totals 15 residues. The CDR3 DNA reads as TGCAGCGTTGTAGTTGGGGGCAAGTCGGACACTGAAGCTTTCTTT. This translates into CSVVVGGKSDTEAFF. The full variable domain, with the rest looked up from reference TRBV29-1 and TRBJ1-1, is SAVISQKPSRDICQRGTSLTIQCQVDSQVTMMFWYRQQPGQSLTLIATANQGSEATYESGFVIDKFPISRPNLTFSTLTVSNMSPEDSSIYLCSVVVGGKSDTEAFFGQGTRLTVV.

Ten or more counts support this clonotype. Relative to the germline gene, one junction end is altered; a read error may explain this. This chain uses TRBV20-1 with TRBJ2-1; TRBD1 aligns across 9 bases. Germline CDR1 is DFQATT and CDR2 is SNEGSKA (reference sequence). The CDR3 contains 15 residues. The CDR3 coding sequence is TGCAGTGCCAGAGATGGGACAGGGTGGAGGAATGAGCAGTTCTTC. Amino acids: CSARDGTGWRNEQFF.

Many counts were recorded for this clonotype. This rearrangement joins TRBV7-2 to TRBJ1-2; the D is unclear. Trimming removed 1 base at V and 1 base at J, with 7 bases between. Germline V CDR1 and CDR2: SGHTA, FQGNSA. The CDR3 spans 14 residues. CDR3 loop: CASSLGQHNYGYTF. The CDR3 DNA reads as TGTGCCAGCAGCTTAGGTCAGCATAACTATGGCTACACCTTC.

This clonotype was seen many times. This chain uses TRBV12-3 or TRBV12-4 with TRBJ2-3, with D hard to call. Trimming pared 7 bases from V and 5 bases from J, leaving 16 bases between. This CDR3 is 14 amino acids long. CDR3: CASKVQQVEDTQYF. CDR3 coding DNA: TGTGCCAGCAAAGTCCAGCAGGTTGAAGATACGCAGTATTTT.

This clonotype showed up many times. CDR3 loop: CASSREWDTEAFF. Written as DNA, the CDR3 is TGTGCCAGCAGTCGCGAGTGGGACACTGAAGCTTTCTTT. The chain links TRBV12-3 or TRBV12-4 to TRBJ1-1; no reliable D call. V lost 5 bases to trimming and J lost 3 bases, with 10 bases between them. The CDR3 spans 13 residues.

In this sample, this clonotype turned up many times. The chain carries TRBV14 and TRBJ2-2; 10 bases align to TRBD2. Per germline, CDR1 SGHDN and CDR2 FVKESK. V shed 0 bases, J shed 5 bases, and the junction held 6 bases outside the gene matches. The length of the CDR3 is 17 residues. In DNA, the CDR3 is TGTGCCAGCAGCCAAGATTGGACTAGCGGTCCAACCGGGGAGCTGTTTTTT. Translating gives CASSQDWTSGPTGELFF.

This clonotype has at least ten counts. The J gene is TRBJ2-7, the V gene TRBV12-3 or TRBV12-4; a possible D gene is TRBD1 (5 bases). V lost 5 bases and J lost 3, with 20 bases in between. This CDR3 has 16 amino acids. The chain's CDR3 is CASSPHPEMTDYEQYF. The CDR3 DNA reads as TGTGCCAGCAGTCCTCACCCCGAGATGACAGACTACGAGCAGTACTTC.

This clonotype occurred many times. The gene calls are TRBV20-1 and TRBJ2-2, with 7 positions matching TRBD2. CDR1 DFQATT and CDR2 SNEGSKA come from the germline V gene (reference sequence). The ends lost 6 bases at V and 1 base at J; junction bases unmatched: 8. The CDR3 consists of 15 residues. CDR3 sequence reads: CSAQPTSVNTGELFF. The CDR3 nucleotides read TGCAGTGCCCAGCCTACTAGCGTGAACACCGGGGAGCTGTTTTTT.

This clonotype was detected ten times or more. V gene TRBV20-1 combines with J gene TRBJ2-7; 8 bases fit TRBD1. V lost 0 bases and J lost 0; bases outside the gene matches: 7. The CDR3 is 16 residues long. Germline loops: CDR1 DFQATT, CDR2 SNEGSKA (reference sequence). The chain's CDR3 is CSARDPGQGYSYEQYF. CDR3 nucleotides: TGCAGTGCTAGAGATCCCGGACAGGGATACTCCTACGAGCAGTACTTC.

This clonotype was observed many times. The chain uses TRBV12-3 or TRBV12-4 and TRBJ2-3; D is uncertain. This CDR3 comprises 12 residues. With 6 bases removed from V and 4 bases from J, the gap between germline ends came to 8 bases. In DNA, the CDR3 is TGTGCCAGCAGCCCCGCGCCAGATACGCAGTATTTT. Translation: CASSPAPDTQYF.

The CDR3 bases are TGTGCCAGCAGCTTAACGAGCCAGGGCGATGAGCAGTTCTTC. It is translated as CASSLTSQGDEQFF. V gene TRBV7-3 combines with J gene TRBJ2-1; D possibly corresponds to TRBD1 (5 bases). This CDR3 is 14 amino acids long. Germline loops: CDR1 SGHTA, CDR2 FQGTGA. The V end was cut by 0 bases, the J end by 8 bases, with 11 bases between.

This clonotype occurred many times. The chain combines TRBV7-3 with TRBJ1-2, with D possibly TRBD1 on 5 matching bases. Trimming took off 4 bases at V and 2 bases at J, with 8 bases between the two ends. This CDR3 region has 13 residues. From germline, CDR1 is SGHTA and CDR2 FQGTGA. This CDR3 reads CASSSRGNYGYTF. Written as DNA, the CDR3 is TGTGCCAGCAGCTCCCGGGGGAACTATGGCTACACCTTC.

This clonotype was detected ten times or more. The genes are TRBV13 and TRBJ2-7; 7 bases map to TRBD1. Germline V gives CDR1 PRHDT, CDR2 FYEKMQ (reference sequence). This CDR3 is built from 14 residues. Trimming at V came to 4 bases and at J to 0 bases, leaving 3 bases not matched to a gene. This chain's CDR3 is CASSSRGFSYEQYF. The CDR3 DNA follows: TGTGCCAGCAGCTCCAGGGGGTTCTCCTACGAGCAGTACTTC.

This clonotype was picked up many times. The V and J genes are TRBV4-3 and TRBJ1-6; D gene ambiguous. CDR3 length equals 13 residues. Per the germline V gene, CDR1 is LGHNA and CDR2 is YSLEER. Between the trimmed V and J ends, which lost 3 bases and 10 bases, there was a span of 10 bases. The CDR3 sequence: CASSQEESSPLHF. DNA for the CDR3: TGCGCCAGCAGCCAGGAGGAGTCCTCACCCCTCCACTTT.

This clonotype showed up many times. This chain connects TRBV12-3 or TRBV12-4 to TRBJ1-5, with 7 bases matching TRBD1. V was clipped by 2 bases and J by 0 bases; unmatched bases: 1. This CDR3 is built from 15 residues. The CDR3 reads CASSLQGDSNQPQHF. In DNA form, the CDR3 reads TGTGCCAGCAGTTTACAGGGGGATAGCAATCAGCCCCAGCATTTT.